This T cell receptor beta chain was recorded in a study of early T cells in non-severe SARS-CoV-2 infection. Study information: From unsorted whole blood, bulk RNA was sequenced, and the chains remained unpaired.

The length of the CDR3 is 16 residues. Trimming pared 5 bases from V and 0 bases from J, leaving 16 bases between. In germline, CDR1 is SEHNR, CDR2 FQNEAQ (reference sequence). Relative to its sample, this clonotype is medium-sized. MiXCR, run by TCRdb on the 5' RACE reads, gives a single entry per CDR3 protein. The data show over 50,000 distinct CDR3 sequences, 10% to 15% seen once. This receptor was obtained from an adult who was a healthcare worker with PCR-confirmed SARS-CoV-2 infection or an uninfected control (not recorded which). Sequences were obtained from whole blood. The chain recombines TRBV7-9 with TRBJ1-2; D possibly corresponds to TRBD1 (6 bases). The CDR3 DNA reads TGTGCCAGCAGCCCAAATCAGGGGCCAGCTAACTATGGCTACACCTTC. Translated: CASSPNQGPANYGYTF.